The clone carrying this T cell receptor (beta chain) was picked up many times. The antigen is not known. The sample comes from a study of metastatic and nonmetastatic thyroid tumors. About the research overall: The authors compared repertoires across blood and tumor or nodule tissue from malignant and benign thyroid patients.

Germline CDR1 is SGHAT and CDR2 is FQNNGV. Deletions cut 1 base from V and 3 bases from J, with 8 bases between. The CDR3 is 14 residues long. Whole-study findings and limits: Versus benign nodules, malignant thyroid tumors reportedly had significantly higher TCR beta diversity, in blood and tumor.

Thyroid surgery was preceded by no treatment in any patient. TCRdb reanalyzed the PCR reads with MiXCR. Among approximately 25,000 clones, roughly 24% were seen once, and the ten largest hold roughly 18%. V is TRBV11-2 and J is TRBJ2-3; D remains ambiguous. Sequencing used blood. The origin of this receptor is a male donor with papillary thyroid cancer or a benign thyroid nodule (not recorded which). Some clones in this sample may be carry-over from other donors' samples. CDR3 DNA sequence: TGTGCCAGCAGCTTAGGTGGTGCTACAGATACGCAGTATTTT. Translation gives CASSLGGATDTQYF. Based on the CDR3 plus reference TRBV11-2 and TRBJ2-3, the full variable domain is EAGVAQSPRYKIIEKRQSVAFWCNPISGHATLYWYQQILGQGPKLLIQFQNNGVVDDSQLPKDRFSAERLKGVDSTLKIQPAKLEDSAVYLCASSLGGATDTQYFGPGTRLTVL.